The 15 T cell receptor beta chains in this list originate from one sample, sequenced in a study of beta chain features in type 1 diabetes. The study, taken as a whole, reports: In every one of the four CD4+ subsets, TCRB CDR3s were moderately but significantly shorter in Type 1 diabetes patients.

Investigators reverse transcribed all isolated RNA, so they sequenced expressed TCRB transcripts. The assay was immunoSEQ multiplex PCR, and TCRdb's table has in-frame clones only and misses some. Here the sample spans some 700,000 clones, about an eighth being singletons. No antigen is known for these receptors. The sequencing input was naive CD4+ T cells from blood. The receptors derive from a man in his late teens or twenties with type 1 diabetes.

The rearrangement links TRBV5-4 to TRBJ2-2; TRBD1 matches 8 bases. V shed 9 bases and J 1 base; nucleotides not matched to a gene: 5. Per germline, CDR1 SGHNT and CDR2 YYREEE (reference sequence). This CDR3 contains 14 residues. The CDR3 DNA is TGTGCCATTGGGGGACAGGAGAACACCGGGGAGCTGTTTTTT. Its protein product is CAIGGQENTGELFF.

In DNA, the CDR3 is TGTGCCAGCTCACCAACCCGGACTATCAATGAGCAGTTCTTC. Translated, it gives CASSPTRTINEQFF. The chain recombines TRBV18 with TRBJ2-1; a weak D match, TRBD2 (6 bases). V lost 2 bases and J 6 bases, leaving 11 bases between the germline ends. The CDR3 runs to 14 residues. Germline CDR1 and CDR2: KGHSH and LQKENI.

Details on this clone: Other DNA sequences of this sample code for an identical CDR3. This sequence joins TRBV7-9 and TRBJ2-5; D ambiguous. There are 11 residues in the CDR3. Trimming took off 5 bases at V and 5 bases at J, with 6 bases between the two ends. Germline V gene lookup returns CDR1 SEHNR and CDR2 FQNEAQ (reference sequence). The CDR3 spells CASSLVETQYF. The CDR3 nucleotides are TGTGCCAGCAGCCTTGTGGAGACCCAGTACTTC.

This clone appeared a few times. The V gene is TRBV2, the J gene TRBJ2-3; D might be TRBD1 (6 bases). V lost 8 bases, J lost 3 bases, and 9 bases lay in between. This CDR3 is built from 12 residues. The V gene's germline CDR1 is SNHLY and CDR2 FYNNEI. CDR3 bases: TGTGCCAGCGTTCAGGGGACAGATACGCAGTATTTT. It yields the protein CASVQGTDTQYF.

This clone was observed a few times. The gene calls are TRBV11-2 and TRBJ2-5, with TRBD1 matching 9 bases. V lost 5 bases, J lost 2 bases, and 3 bases stayed unmatched. CDR3 length equals 14 residues. Germline CDR1 reads SGHAT; CDR2 reads FQNNGV. The CDR3 reads CASSPGQGQETQYF. The CDR3 DNA sequence: TGTGCCAGCAGCCCCGGACAGGGGCAAGAGACCCAGTACTTC.

This clone has more than one count but fewer than ten. CDR3 sequence (DNA): TGCGCCAGCAGCCCCAGTGGGGGGCAGAACACTGAAGCTTTCTTT. Protein sequence: CASSPSGGQNTEAFF. The rearrangement uses TRBV5-1 and TRBJ1-1, with D perhaps TRBD1 (6 bases). V lost 4 bases and J 1 base, leaving 14 bases between the germline ends. This CDR3 has 15 residues. Looked up from germline, CDR1 is SGHRS and CDR2 is YFSETQ.

V gene TRBV30 combines with J gene TRBJ1-2; D remains ambiguous. Germline CDR1 reads GTSNPN; CDR2 reads SVGIG (reference sequence). This CDR3 contains 15 residues. V lost 5 bases to trimming and J lost 3 bases, with 19 bases between them. The CDR3 DNA reads TGTGCCTGGTCCCGTAACGCGGACGGCGACTATGGCTACACCTTC. Translated: CAWSRNADGDYGYTF. Looking up the rest from reference TRBV30 and TRBJ1-2 gives the full variable domain: SQTIHQWPATLVQPVGSPLSLECTVEGTSNPNLYWYRQAAGRGLQLLFYSVGIGQISSEVPQNLSASRPQDRQFILSSKKLLLSDSGFYLCAWSRNADGDYGYTFGSGTRLTVV.

This chain links TRBV14 with TRBJ2-3, with TRBD2 identical over 9 bases. Trimming removed 8 bases from V and 3 bases from J; junction bases left unmatched: 6. Germline CDR1 is SGHDN and CDR2 is FVKESK. The CDR3 runs 14 residues. DNA for the CDR3: TGTGCCAGCTCCGTAACTAGCGGGACAGATACGCAGTATTTT. Amino acids: CASSVTSGTDTQYF.

The rearrangement links TRBV14 to TRBJ1-6; D is unresolved. Germline lookup yields CDR1 SGHDN and CDR2 FVKESK. The germline V and J ends were trimmed by 2 bases and 8 bases, with 7 bases remaining between them. CDR3 size: 13 residues. CDR3 in DNA: TGTGCCAGCAGCCAATTTGAGGATTCACCCCTCCACTTT. This encodes CASSQFEDSPLHF.

The CDR3: CASSIRTGVGYGYTF. In DNA, the CDR3 is TGTGCCAGTAGTATCCGGACAGGGGTTGGCTATGGCTACACCTTC. The V call is TRBV19, the J call TRBJ1-2, with 9 bases matching TRBD1. Germline V gives CDR1 LNHDA, CDR2 SQIVND (reference sequence). The V gene end was trimmed by 3 bases and the J gene end by 4 bases; junction bases not matched to a gene: 6. The CDR3 is made up of 15 amino acids.

This clone was recorded a few times. V gene TRBV7-9 combines with J gene TRBJ2-7; TRBD1 matches at 10 bases. The germline gives CDR1 SEHNR, CDR2 FQNEAQ (reference sequence). The trim removed 2 bases at V and 3 bases at J, leaving 13 bases unmatched. The CDR3 runs 18 residues. In DNA form, the CDR3 reads TGTGCCAGCAGCTTAAGGGGACATCGACAGGGGGCAATCTACGAGCAGTACTTC. It codes for CASSLRGHRQGAIYEQYF.

This chain uses TRBV6-1 with TRBJ2-7; TRBD1 matches 7 bases. Germline V gene sequence: CDR1 MNHNS, CDR2 SASEGT. The CDR3 has 12 amino acids. Trimming took 6 bases from V and 3 from J; bases not matched to a gene: 2. The CDR3 spells CASRGQYYEQYF. The CDR3 coding sequence is TGTGCCAGCAGGGGACAGTACTACGAGCAGTACTTC.

For this clone: The same CDR3 is also encoded by other DNA sequences in this sample. The V gene is TRBV18, the J gene TRBJ2-3; no reliable D call. Germline V gives CDR1 KGHSH, CDR2 LQKENI. CDR3 length: 12 residues. The V and J ends lost 3 bases and 4 bases respectively, with 5 bases between them. DNA of the CDR3: TGTGCCAGCTCACCGGGCGCAGATACGCAGTATTTT. It codes for CASSPGADTQYF.

For this clone: Other nucleotide sequences in the sample specify the same CDR3. The chain recombines TRBV4-1 with TRBJ2-7; 10 bases agree with TRBD2. The CDR3 runs 15 residues. V lost 1 base and J lost 4; bases outside the gene matches: 4. CDR1 and CDR2 from the germline V gene are MGHRA and YSYEKL. The CDR3 DNA sequence: TGCGCCAGCAGCCAAGGGACTAGCGGACGATACGAGCAGTACTTC. This encodes CASSQGTSGRYEQYF.

The genes are TRBV7-2 and TRBJ2-7; D gene unclear. CDR1 SGHTA and CDR2 FQGNSA come from the germline V gene. V shed 1 base and J shed 2 bases, with 9 bases lying between them. The CDR3 runs to 14 residues. CDR3 sequence reads: CASSLGTYAYEQYF. The CDR3 bases are TGTGCCAGCAGCTTAGGGACGTACGCCTACGAGCAGTACTTC.